This TCR beta chain was sequenced during a study of OX40 agonist ivuxolimab in advanced cancers. Looking at the study overall: The patients' treatment was ivuxolimab, an agonistic anti-OX40 (CD134) antibody. Study conclusions and caveats: Several nonresponders also turned out to have low normalized T-cell clonal expansion. CD8+ T cells (on average) carried more expanded clones than CD4+ T cells.

The CDR3 totals 14 residues. CDR1 and CDR2 from the germline V gene are SGHTA and FQGNSA. With 2 bases removed from V and 4 bases from J, the gap between germline ends came to 10 bases. A note on this clone: The antigen remains unidentified.

The method was immunoSEQ multiplex PCR; TCRdb's version includes in-frame clones alone and lacks a portion of them. The table includes around 60,000 clones, 79% detected once. Sequenced material: CD4+ or CD8+ T cells sorted from blood, taken in a trial of the OX40 agonist ivuxolimab. The receptor was isolated from an adult with an advanced solid tumor such as melanoma, head and neck, liver or kidney cancer. The rearrangement joins TRBV7-2 to TRBJ2-3, with TRBD2 as a possible D gene (5 bases). DNA of the CDR3: TGTGCCAGCAGCTTAACTCCTAGCCCAGATACGCAGTATTTT. Its translation is CASSLTPSPDTQYF.